The text below deals with one T cell receptor (beta chain). Its antigen is currently unknown. This entry belongs to a study of cytomegalovirus exposure and HLA in healthy donors. Findings of the study overall: In a later analysis, the majority of CMV-associated beta chains seemingly showed HLA restriction.

60 Vbeta and 13 Jbeta primers were used in PCR. Repertoires were generated with immunoSEQ multiplex PCR, while TCRdb's copy carries only in-frame clones and drops some. The sample has 150,000 to 200,000 clones; over 65% are singletons. Healthy individuals who donated bone marrow served as the donors. Each donor was nominally healthy when sampled (though unrecorded immune exposures were likely). V lost 2 bases, J lost 4 bases, and 12 bases lay in between. This CDR3 is built from 15 residues. Looked up from germline, CDR1 is MNHEY and CDR2 is SMNVEV (reference sequence). The sequenced sample was PBMCs. The TCR sequence derives from a woman aged 25-40 years in good health and CMV-seronegative. The gene calls are TRBV27 and TRBJ2-1, with TRBD1 as a possible D gene (6 bases). The CDR3 here is CASSLMGQQYNEQFF. In DNA form, the CDR3 reads TGTGCCAGCAGTTTAATGGGACAACAATACAATGAGCAGTTCTTC.